This T cell receptor (beta chain) comes out of a study of blood T cell repertoires in COVID-19. For the study at large: Samples of COVID-19 (acute and convalescent) were obtained from the United States, Italy and Spain. Sources were T cells, B-cell-depleted T cells, or PBMCs; the material itself was cDNA or gDNA.

Trimming took 2 bases from V and 3 from J, leaving 8 bases between them. CDR1 is MGHDK, CDR2 SYGVNS, per germline. The length of the CDR3 is 14 residues. Authors' analysis steps: Reference gene primer amplification yielded estimated nucleated cell counts. Repertoires were generated with immunoSEQ multiplex PCR, while TCRdb's copy carries only in-frame clones and drops some. That table gives V, J and clone size, and the DNA gave D and trimming. The table has 250,000 or so clones, 70% to 90% seen once. The receptor was isolated from a man aged 25-45 years with active or convalescent COVID-19. The chain couples TRBV25-1 to TRBJ1-5; D ambiguous. Sequenced: peripheral blood. The chain's CDR3 is CASSEVDSNQPQHF. DNA for the CDR3: TGTGCCAGCAGTGAAGTGGACTCCAATCAGCCCCAGCATTTT.